One and the same sample provided the 14 T cell receptor beta chains below, sequenced in a study of T cell repertoires in cytomegalovirus infection. TCRdb reprocessed the reads via MiXCR and lists one record per CDR3 protein. The sample includes some 300,000 distinct CDR3 sequences, about a tenth seen only once; the top ten take less than 3%. Material: PBMCs. The receptors were sampled from a human donor in good health (CMV status not recorded). Some clones in this sample may be carry-over from other donors' samples.

The gene calls are TRBV19 and TRBJ2-1; D gene unclear. The V end lost 2 bases, the J end lost 8 bases, and 16 bases lay between the germline ends. The length of the CDR3 is 15 residues. CDR1 is LNHDA and CDR2 is SQIVND in the germline V gene (reference sequence). This CDR3 is CASSIWSPVGDEQFF. CDR3 DNA: TGTGCCAGTAGTATATGGTCTCCAGTTGGGGATGAGCAGTTCTTC.

The gene calls are TRBV12-3 or TRBV12-4 and TRBJ2-5; TRBD1 matches 7 bases. V dropped 6 bases and J dropped 5; count of bases not matched to a gene: 6. This CDR3 region has 13 residues. CDR3 residues: CASRAQGWETQYF. The DNA of the CDR3 is TGTGCCAGCAGGGCACAGGGGTGGGAGACCCAGTACTTC.

The table lists this clonotype with a few counts. V usage is TRBV2 and J usage is TRBJ2-2, with D possibly called TRBD1 or TRBD2 (5 bases each). The CDR3 contains 15 residues. Per germline, CDR1 SNHLY and CDR2 FYNNEI. Trimming shortened V by 2 bases and J by 5 bases, and 12 bases separated the two germline ends. CDR3 nucleotides: TGTGCCAGCAGTGAAATAGGGGACGAAACCGGGGAGCTGTTTTTT. This encodes CASSEIGDETGELFF. The whole variable domain, remainder taken from reference TRBV2 and TRBJ2-2, is EPEVTQTPSHQVTQMGQEVILRCVPISNHLYFYWYRQILGQKVEFLVSFYNNEISEKSEIFDDQFSVERPDGSNFTLKIRSTKLEDSAMYFCASSEIGDETGELFFGEGSRLTVL.

The genes are TRBV6-2 or TRBV6-3 and TRBJ2-7, with D maybe TRBD2 (6 bases). The CDR3 length is 14 residues. The V gene's germline CDR1 is MNHEY and CDR2 SVGEGT. The germline V and J ends were trimmed by 6 bases and 0 bases, with 12 bases remaining between them. CDR3 DNA: TGTGCCAGCAGCCCAACGGGACTCTCCTACGAGCAGTACTTC. Its translation: CASSPTGLSYEQYF.

The rearrangement links TRBV27 to TRBJ1-2, with TRBD1 matching over 7 bases. This CDR3 is 13 amino acids long. The V and J ends lost 8 bases and 8 bases, in that order; junction bases with no gene match: 11. Germline loops: CDR1 MNHEY, CDR2 SMNVEV (reference sequence). The CDR3 coding sequence is TGTGCCAGCTCCCCGGACAGGCTGTTAGGCTACACCTTC. Protein: CASSPDRLLGYTF.

This clonotype showed up many times. The V call is TRBV29-1, the J call TRBJ2-1; a possible D gene is TRBD1 (6 bases). CDR1 and CDR2 from the germline V gene are SQVTM and ANQGSEA. The CDR3 has 14 amino acids. V was cut by 0 bases and J by 4 bases, with 10 bases left in between. The DNA of the CDR3 is TGCAGCGTTGAAGAGCCTACAGGGTACAATGAGCAGTTCTTC. Translation gives CSVEEPTGYNEQFF.

Many counts were recorded for this clonotype. The V and J genes are TRBV7-3 and TRBJ2-1; 9 bases match TRBD2. CDR1 SGHTA and CDR2 FQGTGA come from the germline V gene. The CDR3 loop spans 15 amino acids. V dropped 4 bases and J dropped 9; count of bases not matched to a gene: 10. The CDR3 DNA is TGTGCCAGCAGCTCCGGTTTAGCGGGGGTTGGTGAGCAGTTCTTC. Encoded protein: CASSSGLAGVGEQFF. The whole variable domain, filled in from reference TRBV7-3 and TRBJ2-1, reads GAGVSQTPSNKVTEKGKYVELRCDPISGHTALYWYRQSLGQGPEFLIYFQGTGAADDSGLPNDRFFAVRPEGSVSTLKIQRTERGDSAVYLCASSSGLAGVGEQFFGPGTRLTVL.

Turning to this clonotype: A read error may explain this, as a much larger clone is one base away. The chain links TRBV29-1 to TRBJ1-2; D is unclear. Germline lookup yields CDR1 SQVTM and CDR2 ANQGSEA. The CDR3 has 11 residues. As DNA, the CDR3 is TGCAGCGTTGAACTTCGGGGTGGCAACACCTTC. As protein: CSVELRGGNTF.

The table lists this clonotype with many counts. The chain employs TRBV28 and TRBJ2-7; TRBD1 matches 11 bases. The CDR3 consists of 13 residues. CDR1 and CDR2 from the germline V gene are MDHEN and SYDVKM. Unmatched junction bases numbered 7, after V lost 6 bases and J lost 9 bases. CDR3 protein: CASRHGTGGPQYF. The CDR3, as DNA: TGTGCCAGCAGACACGGGACAGGGGGACCGCAGTACTTC.

This clonotype came up many times. The genes are TRBV7-6 and TRBJ2-3; the D gene is possibly TRBD1 (5 bases). The CDR3 has 13 amino acids. The germline CDR1 and CDR2 sequences are SGHVS and FNYEAQ. Trimming cost V 10 bases and J 3 bases, with 14 bases left between them. CDR3: CATLRVQTDTQYF. The CDR3, as DNA: TGTGCCACCCTCAGGGTTCAGACAGATACGCAGTATTTT.

This clonotype was seen at least ten times. This chain connects TRBV20-1 to TRBJ2-7; TRBD2 is a possible D gene (5 bases). Germline loops: CDR1 DFQATT, CDR2 SNEGSKA (reference sequence). V was clipped by 1 base and J by 1 base, with 8 bases between them. The CDR3 is 13 residues long. The CDR3 is CSARGTGSYEQYV. In DNA, the CDR3 is TGCAGTGCTAGAGGGACGGGATCCTACGAGCAGTACGTC.

This clonotype was picked up many times. The chain recombines TRBV7-8 with TRBJ2-3; D is undetermined. V lost 6 bases, J lost 3 bases, and 16 bases lay in between. Germline V gene lookup returns CDR1 SGHVS and CDR2 FQNEAQ. This CDR3 has 15 residues. As DNA, the CDR3 is TGTGCCAGCAGTTCGTTACAAGTTAGTACAGATACGCAGTATTTT. Amino acid sequence: CASSSLQVSTDTQYF.

In DNA, the CDR3 is TGTGCCAGCAGACAGGGGACAGGGGACCATGAGCAGTTCTTC. Protein product: CASRQGTGDHEQFF. This rearrangement joins TRBV14 to TRBJ2-1, with 10 positions matching TRBD1. Trimming took 6 bases from V and 8 from J; bases not matched to a gene: 7. Germline-derived CDR1 and CDR2 are SGHDN and FVKESK. This CDR3 has 14 residues. Supplemented by reference TRBV14 and TRBJ2-1, the full variable domain reads EAGVTQFPSHSVIEKGQTVTLRCDPISGHDNLYWYRRVMGKEIKFLLHFVKESKQDESGMPNNRFLAERTGGTYSTLKVQPAELEDSGVYFCASRQGTGDHEQFFGPGTRLTVL.

The V gene is TRBV2, the J gene TRBJ1-1; D is ambiguous. V was cut by 2 bases and J by 6 bases, with 16 bases left in between. Germline assignment: CDR1 SNHLY and CDR2 FYNNEI. This CDR3 is 15 amino acids long. The CDR3 sequence: CASSELAGGMAEAFF. In DNA, the CDR3 is TGTGCCAGCAGTGAATTAGCAGGAGGGATGGCTGAAGCTTTCTTT.